Below, one TCR beta chain is given with its context. What it binds is not known. The germline V gene has CDR1 SGHKS and CDR2 YYEKEE (reference sequence). V was cut by 3 bases and J by 6 bases, with 16 bases left in between. The CDR3 length is 14 residues. This entry belongs to a study of T cell responses to AZD1222 COVID-19 vaccine. Study results and limitations: Following two doses of AZD1222, Spike-specific TCR breadth and depth rose.

Sequencing used immunoSEQ multiplex PCR; TCRdb keeps in-frame clones, though not all of them. The data contain roughly 100,000 clones, 85% to 90% of them seen just once; the ten biggest clones take up about 9.7%. The origin of this receptor is an adult in good health. This sequence joins TRBV5-5 and TRBJ2-7; the D is unclear. The sequenced sample was peripheral blood, obtained on day 0 of AZD1222 vaccination. In DNA, the CDR3 is TGTGCCAGCAGCTGGGCGTTTGACGCCGGCGAGCAGTACTTC. It codes for CASSWAFDAGEQYF.